Here is one T cell receptor (beta chain) with its context. Its antigen is currently unknown. Produced via immunoSEQ multiplex PCR; TCRdb's table is partial and in-frame only. Among around 70,000 clones, roughly 92% were seen once, and the ten largest hold 10% to 11%. V lost 11 bases to trimming and J lost 4 bases; unmatched junction nucleotides: 8. Germline assignment: CDR1 MDHEN and CDR2 SYDVKM. The CDR3 sequence is 13 residues long. This record comes from a study of Tregs in tolerant kidney transplant recipients. Thawed PBMCs were FACS-sorted into unstimulated CD4+CD25+CD127- regulatory T cells, CD4+CD25- non-regulatory cells, CD4 and CD8 cells. The study, taken as a whole, reports: The small number of patients limits these findings pending further validation. Activated donor B cell expansion appeared to reveal the most relevant donor-specific TCRbeta repertoire. Tolerant patients' donor-specific Tregs expanded beyond overall Tregs, suggesting antigen-driven growth.

The specimen comprised CD8+ T cells from blood, sampled before the transplant. The V gene is TRBV28, the J gene TRBJ1-1, with 9 bases lining up with TRBD1. The receptor's source is a human donor who received a combined kidney and bone marrow transplant. The CDR3 coding sequence is TGTGCCCTTTCCGGGACAGGGACCACTGAAGCTTTCTTT. Translating it yields CALSGTGTTEAFF.